This T cell receptor (beta chain) comes out of a study of T cell repertoires in cytomegalovirus infection. In TCRdb, the reads were re-called with MiXCR into one record per CDR3 protein. The sample includes roughly 200,000 distinct CDR3 sequences, 17% of them seen just once. V was pared by 5 bases and J by 3 bases, with 17 bases of the junction left unmatched. There are 18 residues in the CDR3. Per the germline V gene, CDR1 is SGHVS and CDR2 is FNYEAQ. What was sequenced was CD8+ T cells from PBMCs. The V and J genes are TRBV7-6 and TRBJ2-5; TRBD1 matches at 8 bases. This sequence was found in a human donor in good health (CMV status not recorded). Some clones in this sample may be carry-over from other donors' samples. The CDR3 loop reads CASSTGWGQVRVKETQYF. CDR3 bases: TGTGCCAGCAGCACCGGTTGGGGACAGGTGAGGGTCAAAGAGACCCAGTACTTC.